The present T cell receptor beta chain was sequenced within a study of T cells in Graves' hyperthyroidism and ophthalmopathy. As for this clonotype: The conserved closing phenylalanine or tryptophan is absent in this CDR3, likely reflecting a read error.

The CDR3 regions of TCR beta were amplified from RNA transcripts. HTBI primers were used for first-round RT-PCR of the TCR CDR3. A single record per CDR3 protein comes from TCRdb applying MiXCR to the multiplex PCR reads. This sample carries nearly 750,000 distinct CDR3 sequences, roughly a third of them seen once, and the ten largest clones take roughly 31%. Per the germline V gene, CDR1 is DFQATT and CDR2 is SNEGSKA (reference sequence). The length of the CDR3 is 11 residues. V lost 5 bases to trimming and J lost 1 base, with 5 bases between them. The rearrangement uses TRBV20-1 and TRBJ2-5; D gene unclear. Source material: blood. The sequence came from a woman in her 40s with Graves' hyperthyroidism. CDR3: CSARGQETQYT. CDR3 in DNA: TGCAGTGCTCGTGGCCAAGAGACCCAGTACACA.